The 26 T cell receptor beta chains in this list originate from one sample, sequenced in a study of T cell changes during pregnancy in multiple sclerosis. Only in-frame clones appear in the TCRdb table, and some are missing; sequencing was by immunoSEQ multiplex PCR. The sample records 35,000 or so clones, approximately 90% being singletons. Sequences were derived from CD4+ T cells from peripheral blood mononuclear cells, sampled after pregnancy. Receptors originate from a female donor with multiple sclerosis, enrolled in a pregnancy study.

This chain links TRBV15 with TRBJ2-7; D perhaps matches TRBD2 (6 bases). V lost 5 bases and J lost 7, with 24 bases in between. Germline-derived CDR1 and CDR2 are LNHNV and YYDKDF (reference sequence). There are 16 residues in the CDR3. This CDR3 reads CATSGGASEPSGEQYF. CDR3 DNA: TGTGCCACCAGCGGAGGGGCTAGCGAACCCTCGGGGGAGCAGTACTTC.

The V call is TRBV19, the J call TRBJ2-7, with a tentative D call TRBD1 (5 bases). CDR3 size: 14 residues. The germline CDR1 and CDR2 sequences are LNHDA and SQIVND (reference sequence). With 2 bases removed from V and 3 bases from J, the gap between germline ends came to 11 bases. The CDR3 nucleotides are TGTGCCAGTAGTATACGGCAGGGAATCTACGAGCAGTACTTC. Protein sequence: CASSIRQGIYEQYF. Full variable domain (outside the CDR3, taken from reference TRBV19 and TRBJ2-7): DGGITQSPKYLFRKEGQNVTLSCEQNLNHDAMYWYRQDPGQGLRLIYYSQIVNDFQKGDIAEGYSVSREKKESFPLTVTSAQKNPTAFYLCASSIRQGIYEQYFGPGTRLTVT.

The rearrangement links TRBV6-1 to TRBJ1-1; unclear D gene. The V gene's germline CDR1 is MNHNS and CDR2 SASEGT. The ends were cut back, 4 bases at V and 0 bases at J, with 9 bases in the middle. The CDR3 loop spans 14 amino acids. CDR3 bases: TGTGCCAGCAGTGGACTCGGGTTGAACACTGAAGCTTTCTTT. Protein product: CASSGLGLNTEAFF.

This chain connects TRBV27 to TRBJ2-6; D possibly corresponds to TRBD2 (7 bases). With 2 bases removed from V and 0 bases from J, the gap between germline ends came to 17 bases. CDR3 length: 19 amino acids. CDR1 MNHEY and CDR2 SMNVEV come from the germline V gene (reference sequence). The CDR3 sequence is CASSLGRGAVYSGANVLTF. The CDR3 DNA is TGTGCCAGCAGTTTAGGGAGGGGGGCCGTCTACTCTGGGGCCAACGTCCTGACTTTC.

The chain uses TRBV18 and TRBJ2-7; 7 bases agree with TRBD1. Germline V gives CDR1 KGHSH, CDR2 LQKENI. The J segment lost 2 bases and the V segment lost 5 bases, leaving 6 bases of the junction unmatched. CDR3 length: 14 amino acids. In DNA, the CDR3 is TGTGCCAGCTCAAGTGGTGGACAGGCCTACGAGCAGTACTTC. It yields the protein CASSSGGQAYEQYF.

This CDR3 reads CATSRDSGVNEKLFF. The CDR3 DNA follows: TGTGCCACCAGCAGAGATAGCGGAGTTAATGAAAAACTGTTTTTT. The chain combines TRBV15 with TRBJ1-4; D not resolved. Germline V gives CDR1 LNHNV, CDR2 YYDKDF (reference sequence). This CDR3 comprises 15 residues. Trimming removed 0 bases from V and 4 bases from J, with 9 bases in between.

V usage is TRBV5-1 and J usage is TRBJ2-2; perhaps TRBD1 as D (6 bases). CDR1 and CDR2 from the germline V gene are SGHRS and YFSETQ. V gave up 3 bases and J gave up 7 bases, with 16 bases separating them. The CDR3 consists of 15 residues. The CDR3 DNA sequence: TGCGCCAGCAGCTCCCTAGGACAGACGGTCGGGGAGCTGTTTTTT. Translating gives CASSSLGQTVGELFF.

The chain combines TRBV30 with TRBJ1-3; the D is unclear. Trimming pared 0 bases from V and 4 bases from J, leaving 4 bases between. This CDR3 region has 12 residues. The germline CDR1 and CDR2 sequences are GTSNPN and SVGIG (reference sequence). CDR3 sequence reads: CAWSVLGNTIYF. CDR3 nucleotides: TGTGCCTGGAGTGTACTAGGAAACACCATATATTTT.

This clone appeared a single time. The genes are TRBV28 and TRBJ1-2; possible D gene TRBD1, 5 bases. This CDR3 has 16 residues. Germline CDR1 is MDHEN and CDR2 is SYDVKM. Trimming shortened V by 2 bases and J by 1 base, and 14 bases separated the two germline ends. The CDR3 DNA follows: TGTGCCAGCAGTTTAGCCCCGGACAAGATTAACTATGGCTACACCTTC. It translates to CASSLAPDKINYGYTF.

This chain links TRBV5-4 with TRBJ1-2, with D uncertain. This CDR3 comprises 12 residues. The germline gives CDR1 SGHNT, CDR2 YYREEE (reference sequence). V was shortened by 3 bases and J by 4 bases, with 7 bases between the two germline ends. CDR3 sequence (DNA): TGTGCCAGCAGCTCTATCACCTATGGCTACACCTTC. Protein sequence: CASSSITYGYTF. The whole variable domain, filled in from reference TRBV5-4 and TRBJ1-2, reads ETGVTQSPTHLIKTRGQQVTLRCSSQSGHNTVSWYQQALGQGPQFIFQYYREEENGRGNFPPRFSGLQFPNYSSELNVNALELDDSALYLCASSSITYGYTFGSGTRLTVV.

Concerning this clone itself: The same CDR3 arises from other DNA sequences in this sample as well. J is TRBJ2-7 and V is TRBV2; possible D gene TRBD1, 6 bases. V lost 4 bases and J lost 1, with 14 bases in between. Germline lookup yields CDR1 SNHLY and CDR2 FYNNEI. This CDR3 has 15 residues. The CDR3 is CASSVQGTESYEQYF. The CDR3 coding sequence is TGTGCCAGCAGTGTCCAGGGGACGGAGTCCTACGAGCAGTACTTC. The variable domain in full, with the rest retrieved from reference TRBV2 and TRBJ2-7, is EPEVTQTPSHQVTQMGQEVILRCVPISNHLYFYWYRQILGQKVEFLVSFYNNEISEKSEIFDDQFSVERPDGSNFTLKIRSTKLEDSAMYFCASSVQGTESYEQYFGPGTRLTVT.

The genes are TRBV4-3 and TRBJ1-1; D is ambiguous. V was shortened by 0 bases and J by 0 bases, with 11 bases between the two germline ends. The CDR3 length is 16 residues. Germline V gives CDR1 LGHNA, CDR2 YSLEER. In DNA form, the CDR3 reads TGCGCCAGCAGCCAAGAATGGAGGTCCATGAACACTGAAGCTTTCTTT. This encodes CASSQEWRSMNTEAFF.

The chain couples TRBV2 to TRBJ2-2, with 9 positions matching TRBD1. The germline V gene encodes CDR1 SNHLY and CDR2 FYNNEI. The CDR3 totals 14 residues. After removal of 8 bases from V and 2 bases from J, the junction contained 3 bases not matched to a gene. CDR3 in amino acids: CASRDRVNTGELFF. The DNA for the CDR3 is TGTGCCAGCCGGGACAGGGTTAACACCGGGGAGCTGTTTTTT.

CDR3 bases: TGTGCCAGCAGTTCTTCCGGGACAGGGATCCCAGATACGCAGTATTTT. Its translation is CASSSSGTGIPDTQYF. This chain links TRBV11-3 with TRBJ2-3; 9 bases align to TRBD1. CDR1 and CDR2 from the germline V gene are SGHNT and YENEEA. The CDR3 sequence is 16 residues long. The J segment lost 4 bases and the V segment lost 6 bases, leaving 11 bases of the junction unmatched.

The V and J genes are TRBV19 and TRBJ2-2, with 8 bases identical to TRBD1. The V and J ends lost 5 bases and 7 bases, in that order; junction bases with no gene match: 9. Per the germline V gene, CDR1 is LNHDA and CDR2 is SQIVND (reference sequence). The CDR3 is 15 amino acids. The CDR3 region has the DNA TGTGCCAGTAGTTTGGGACAGGCCAGAGGCGGGGAGCTGTTTTTT. Protein product: CASSLGQARGGELFF.

This rearrangement joins TRBV21-1 to TRBJ2-1; the D call in the table, TRBD2, was not verified against the DNA. TRBV21-1 is a documented pseudogene. The length of the CDR3 is 20 residues. The CDR3 region has the DNA TGTGCCAGCAGCAAATACCCTTACTTGACTAGCGGGAGATGGAGCGGTGAGCAGTTCTTC. Protein sequence: CASSKYPYLTSGRWSGEQFF.

The gene calls are TRBV13 and TRBJ2-5; 8 nucleotides match TRBD1. J was trimmed by 5 bases and V by 5 bases; bases with no gene match: 16. CDR3 size: 17 residues. Germline CDR1 reads PRHDT; CDR2 reads FYEKMQ (reference sequence). The CDR3 nucleotides are TGTGCCAGCAGCCCTCGACAGGGGCGGCTAGCTGGGGAGACCCAGTACTTC. It is translated as CASSPRQGRLAGETQYF.

V is TRBV10-1 and J is TRBJ1-5, with D uncertain. Germline V lookup: CDR1 WNHNN, CDR2 SYGVQD (reference sequence). Trimming stripped 9 bases from V and 2 bases from J, with 14 bases between. The CDR3 consists of 14 residues. CDR3 in DNA: TGCGCCAGACTCAATGAGGGCTGCAATCAGCCCCAGCATTTT. As protein: CARLNEGCNQPQHF.

V and J are TRBV20-1 and TRBJ2-7; D remains ambiguous. V was cut by 6 bases and J by 6 bases, with 9 bases left in between. CDR1 and CDR2 from the germline V gene are DFQATT and SNEGSKA (reference sequence). This CDR3 contains 10 residues. CDR3: CSAQVREQYF. In nucleotides, the CDR3 is TGCAGTGCCCAGGTTCGCGAGCAGTACTTC.

V usage is TRBV23-1 and J usage is TRBJ1-5; D is ambiguous. TRBV23-1 is treated as an ORF (open reading frame) with a function not yet certain. Trimming pared 0 bases from V and 0 bases from J, leaving 15 bases between. This CDR3 region has 18 residues. The CDR3: CASSQSDETPYSNQPQHF. The CDR3 DNA follows: TGCGCCAGCAGTCAATCTGATGAGACACCTTATAGCAATCAGCCCCAGCATTTT.

A word on this clone: One junction end does not reproduce the germline sequence, and a read error may be involved. This rearrangement joins TRBV19 to TRBJ1-5, with 7 bases that match TRBD1. CDR1 and CDR2 from the germline V gene are LNHDA and SQIVND (reference sequence). CDR3 length: 10 residues. Here the CDR3 DNA reads TGTGCCGGGGGACAGCCCTCTGGGAATTTT. Translating it yields CAGGQPSGNF.

The V and J genes are TRBV6-1 and TRBJ2-7; TRBD2 might be the D (5 bases). The V gene's germline CDR1 is MNHNS and CDR2 SASEGT. CDR3 length: 13 amino acids. Trimming left V 4 bases short and J 2 bases short, with 9 bases between. As DNA, the CDR3 is TGTGCCAGCAGTGTGCCGGGGACCTACGAGCAGTACTTC. It specifies CASSVPGTYEQYF.

This clone was observed a single time. The J gene is TRBJ1-2, the V gene TRBV15, with TRBD1 matching over 7 bases. This CDR3 is built from 15 residues. With 3 bases clipped from V and 3 bases from J, the junction kept 7 bases outside the gene matches. CDR1 and CDR2 from the germline V gene are LNHNV and YYDKDF (reference sequence). The CDR3 region is CATSRSGGTDYGYTF. CDR3 DNA sequence: TGTGCCACCAGCAGGTCAGGGGGAACGGACTATGGCTACACCTTC.

The chain links TRBV7-9 to TRBJ2-6, with unresolved D. From germline, CDR1 is SEHNR and CDR2 FQNEAQ (reference sequence). V was trimmed by 3 bases and J by 0 bases, leaving 12 bases between them. This CDR3 is built from 17 residues. In DNA form, the CDR3 reads TGTGCCAGCAGCTTCCCGGTTCTCCTCTCTGGGGCCAACGTCCTGACTTTC. Protein: CASSFPVLLSGANVLTF.

The gene calls are TRBV6-5 and TRBJ1-5; D ambiguous. Trimming cost V 0 bases and J 10 bases, with 13 bases left between them. This CDR3 comprises 14 residues. Germline CDR1 and CDR2: MNHEY and SVGAGI. CDR3 DNA sequence: TGTGCCAGCAGTTACTCGTCCGGGGTGGACCCCCAGCATTTT. Encoded protein: CASSYSSGVDPQHF.

The chain joins TRBV5-8 to TRBJ1-2; D call uncertain. Deletions cut 4 bases from V and 7 bases from J, with 11 bases between. The CDR3 consists of 12 residues. Per germline, CDR1 SGHTS and CDR2 YDEGEE. The CDR3 spells CASSLLVGGYTF. The CDR3 DNA sequence: TGTGCCAGCAGCCTTCTAGTGGGTGGCTACACCTTC.